This T cell receptor beta chain emerged from a study of beta chain features in type 1 diabetes. Germline CDR1 GTSNPN, CDR2 SVGIG (reference sequence). The ends lost 5 bases at V and 0 bases at J; junction bases unmatched: 7. This CDR3 region has 16 residues. Notes on the study in general: Amplification by PCR could prefer shorter templates, with the same effect in patients and controls. Because the template was cDNA, high-expressing cells might be over-represented. HLA influence on TCRB rearrangement stayed unresolved here.

For this clone: Its antigen remains unidentified.

The sequenced template was cDNA made from the entire isolated RNA. Sequenced naive, central memory and regulatory T cell samples produced an average of about 3.9 million reads. Clones were read by immunoSEQ multiplex PCR, and TCRdb kept only the in-frame ones, dropping some. The sample has 300,000 to 400,000 clones, about 10% seen once. The receptor's source is a woman in her twenties or thirties in good health. The sample comprised naive CD4+ T cells from blood. V is TRBV30 and J is TRBJ2-6, with 7 bases identical to TRBD1. The CDR3 loop is CAWSDRKNSGANVLTF. The CDR3 DNA is TGTGCCTGGTCGGACAGGAAAAACTCTGGGGCCAACGTCCTGACTTTC.